This passage covers 15 T cell receptor beta chains from one sample sequenced in a study of control samples from healthy donors and cancer patients (dated by TCRdb to about 2020). The library relied on the immunoSEQ multiplex PCR assay. The immuneACCESS repertoire file appears here via TCRdb, limited to in-frame rearrangements. These files lack a portion of the clones; in checked studies, under half of the deficit traces to unresolved V genes, and the cause of the others is not known. The sample contains 150,000 to 180,000 clones, about 93% of them found a single time. The biggest ten clones account for over 2% of the sample. The source material was blood. The receptors were gathered from a man aged 50 to 59 in good health.

This chain joins TRBV30 and TRBJ1-2; 9 positions agree with TRBD1. The CDR3 contains 12 residues. CDR1 GTSNPN and CDR2 SVGIG come from the germline V gene (reference sequence). Trimming took 4 bases from V and 8 from J; bases not matched to a gene: 5. For the CDR3, the DNA is TGTGCCTGGATACAGGGGGCAAGCGGCTACACCTTC. It specifies CAWIQGASGYTF.

The V and J genes are TRBV24-1 and TRBJ1-5; TRBD1 matches 7 bases. Germline V gene sequence: CDR1 KGHDR, CDR2 SFDVKD. The CDR3 extends over 16 amino acids. J gave up 7 bases and V 3 bases, and 11 bases lay outside the gene matches. The CDR3 nucleotides read TGTGCCACCAGTGATCGTAGTACAGGGGTTGTGCAGCCCCAGCATTTT. It specifies CATSDRSTGVVQPQHF.

This clone appeared a few times. The V and J genes are TRBV6-5 and TRBJ2-1; 8 nucleotides align to TRBD2. Germline-derived CDR1 and CDR2 are MNHEY and SVGAGI. This CDR3 region has 14 residues. The V and J ends lost 6 bases and 13 bases, in that order; junction bases with no gene match: 14. CDR3 sequence (DNA): TGTGCCAGCAGCCGCACCCGGGGGACTAGGTCTCAGTTCTTC. This encodes CASSRTRGTRSQFF.

The chain combines TRBV19 with TRBJ2-1, with D possibly being TRBD2 (6 bases). V lost 6 bases, J lost 0 bases, and 12 bases lay in between. The CDR3 consists of 15 residues. CDR1 is LNHDA and CDR2 is SQIVND in the germline V gene (reference sequence). This chain's CDR3 is CASRSQGLSYNEQFF. The CDR3 DNA follows: TGTGCCAGTAGATCTCAGGGACTCTCCTACAATGAGCAGTTCTTC.

V and J are TRBV15 and TRBJ1-4; weak D call: TRBD1 (5 bases). CDR1 and CDR2 from the germline V gene are LNHNV and YYDKDF (reference sequence). This CDR3 has 15 residues. V lost 0 bases, J lost 5 bases, and 10 bases lay in between. The CDR3 DNA is TGTGCCACCAGCAGAGACCGTGGGGGAAATGAAAAACTGTTTTTT. Protein product: CATSRDRGGNEKLFF.

The CDR3 DNA is TGTGCCAGCAGGGGACAGGGAATCACTGAAGCTTTCTTT. It specifies CASRGQGITEAFF. The chain recombines TRBV28 with TRBJ1-1; 9 positions match TRBD1. Germline CDR1 reads MDHEN; CDR2 reads SYDVKM. The CDR3 is made up of 13 amino acids. V lost 6 bases to trimming and J lost 4 bases; unmatched junction nucleotides: 3.

The V and J genes are TRBV25-1 and TRBJ2-7; TRBD1 might be the D (5 bases). This CDR3 comprises 13 residues. The germline V gene has CDR1 MGHDK and CDR2 SYGVNS. Trimming removed 1 base at V and 5 bases at J, with 9 bases between. CDR3 loop: CASSEFRVNEQYF. Here the CDR3 DNA reads TGTGCCAGCAGTGAATTCAGGGTCAACGAGCAGTACTTC.

The chain combines TRBV5-3 with TRBJ1-5, with 8 bases identical to TRBD1. TRBV5-3 is flagged as an ORF with uncertain function. The CDR3 sequence is 16 residues long. With V trimmed by 0 bases and J by 2 bases, 4 bases remained unmatched. CDR3 residues: CARSLALTGGNQPQHF. For the CDR3, the DNA is TGTGCCAGAAGCTTGGCCCTGACAGGGGGCAATCAGCCCCAGCATTTT.

The V and J genes are TRBV3-1 (or the pseudogene TRBV3-2) and TRBJ2-2, with 7 bases that match TRBD2. V gave up 4 bases and J gave up 7 bases; unmatched junction bases: 6. Per germline, CDR1 LGHDT and CDR2 YNNKEL (reference sequence). The CDR3 consists of 14 residues. The CDR3 loop is CASSRGGSYGELFF. The CDR3 coding sequence is TGTGCCAGCAGCCGGGGCGGGAGTTACGGGGAGCTGTTTTTT.

V and J are TRBV5-1 and TRBJ2-1; D gene ambiguous. This CDR3 comprises 14 residues. The V end lost 1 base, the J end lost 0 bases, and 5 bases lay between the germline ends. Germline CDR1 SGHRS, CDR2 YFSETQ. DNA for the CDR3: TGCGCCAGCAGCTTGCTAGACTCCTACAATGAGCAGTTCTTC. It translates to CASSLLDSYNEQFF.

The chain is built from TRBV7-2 and TRBJ1-6, with 7 nucleotides matching TRBD1. The germline gives CDR1 SGHTA, CDR2 FQGNSA. The trim removed 2 bases at V and 7 bases at J, leaving 5 bases unmatched. This CDR3 is 15 amino acids long. CDR3 sequence reads: CASSLLQGENSPLHF. Written as DNA, the CDR3 is TGTGCCAGCAGCTTATTGCAGGGGGAGAATTCACCCCTCCACTTT.

J is TRBJ2-2 and V is TRBV14; D call uncertain. This CDR3 spans 13 amino acids. V was clipped by 3 bases and J by 7 bases, with 9 bases between them. Germline V lookup: CDR1 SGHDN, CDR2 FVKESK. The CDR3 spells CASSHRLGGELFF. The CDR3 DNA reads TGTGCCAGCAGCCACCGACTTGGCGGGGAGCTGTTTTTT.

J is TRBJ1-1 and V is TRBV5-4; D call uncertain. The V gene lost 1 base and the J gene lost 1 base, with 8 bases spanning the gap. This CDR3 contains 14 residues. CDR1 and CDR2 (germline): SGHNT, YYREEE (reference sequence). The chain's CDR3 is CASSLISPNTEAFF. CDR3 in DNA: TGTGCCAGCAGCTTGATTAGCCCGAACACTGAAGCTTTCTTT.

The chain combines TRBV5-4 with TRBJ2-7; D is possibly TRBD1 (5 bases). The length of the CDR3 is 14 residues. Between the trimmed V and J ends, which lost 4 bases and 2 bases, there was a span of 13 bases. Germline assignment: CDR1 SGHNT and CDR2 YYREEE (reference sequence). CDR3 DNA sequence: TGTGCCAGCAGCGAGGAATTACAGGCCTACGAGCAGTACTTC. Translation: CASSEELQAYEQYF.

The chain couples TRBV30 to TRBJ2-7; 7 bases match TRBD2. J was trimmed by 3 bases and V by 6 bases; bases with no gene match: 11. The CDR3 totals 14 residues. From germline, CDR1 is GTSNPN and CDR2 SVGIG (reference sequence). CDR3 protein: CACLRRGEGYEQYF. The CDR3 DNA follows: TGTGCCTGTCTTCGTAGAGGGGAGGGCTACGAGCAGTACTTC.